Below are 24 T cell receptor beta chains sequenced from a single sample in a study of PD-L1 blockade in urothelial cancer. The assay was immunoSEQ multiplex PCR, and TCRdb's table has in-frame clones only and misses some. The sample lists approximately 79,000 clones; 85% were seen once. The time point here: pretreatment peripheral blood. Sequencing was performed on PBMCs, taken around atezolizumab (anti-PD-L1) treatment. The receptors were sampled from a man in his forties with urothelial cancer.

The chain uses TRBV11-1 and TRBJ2-4, with a weak D call TRBD1 (6 bases). In germline, CDR1 is SGHAT, CDR2 FQDESV (reference sequence). This CDR3 is 15 amino acids long. Deletions cut 5 bases from V and 3 bases from J, with 14 bases between. The CDR3 region is CASSKRGSGKNIQYF. CDR3 in DNA: TGTGCCAGCAGCAAAAGGGGGTCCGGCAAAAACATTCAGTACTTC. The variable domain in full, with the rest retrieved from reference TRBV11-1 and TRBJ2-4, is EAEVAQSPRYKITEKSQAVAFWCDPISGHATLYWYRQILGQGPELLVQFQDESVVDDSQLPKDRFSAERLKGVDSTLKIQPAELGDSAMYLCASSKRGSGKNIQYFGAGTRLSVL.

The chain joins TRBV10-3 to TRBJ2-1, with 10 bases fitting TRBD1. This CDR3 has 15 residues. V lost 0 bases to trimming and J lost 7 bases; unmatched junction nucleotides: 3. Germline CDR1 reads ENHRY; CDR2 reads SYGVKD. CDR3 DNA sequence: TGTGCCATCAGTGAGTCCCGGGACAGGGGTAATGAGCAGTTCTTC. Its protein is CAISESRDRGNEQFF.

The gene calls are TRBV30 and TRBJ2-6; maybe TRBD1 (5 bases). The CDR3 totals 13 residues. V gave up 4 bases and J gave up 2 bases, with 6 bases separating them. Germline CDR1 and CDR2: GTSNPN and SVGIG (reference sequence). The CDR3 region has the DNA TGTGCCTGGAAGGGGACTGGGGCCAACGTCCTGACTTTC. Protein sequence: CAWKGTGANVLTF.

DNA of the CDR3: TGCGCCAGCAGCTTGGAGGGACAGGGTGGCTACACCTTC. This gives the protein CASSLEGQGGYTF. This chain uses TRBV5-1 with TRBJ1-2; 9 positions agree with TRBD1. CDR1 SGHRS and CDR2 YFSETQ come from the germline V gene. The CDR3 loop spans 13 amino acids. The V and J ends lost 0 bases and 7 bases, in that order; junction bases with no gene match: 1.

V usage is TRBV5-6 and J usage is TRBJ1-1; 12 nucleotides agree with TRBD1. The CDR3 has 16 residues. V dropped 3 bases and J dropped 2; count of bases not matched to a gene: 5. Germline V lookup: CDR1 SGHDT, CDR2 YYEEEE. The CDR3 DNA sequence: TGTGCCAGCAGCTGGGGGGACAGGGGGCCCAACACTGAAGCTTTCTTT. This sequence encodes CASSWGDRGPNTEAFF.

The chain uses TRBV5-8 and TRBJ1-5; D is undetermined. Trimming pared 2 bases from V and 2 bases from J, leaving 8 bases between. Per the germline V gene, CDR1 is SGHTS and CDR2 is YDEGEE. The CDR3 runs to 14 residues. The CDR3, as DNA: TGTGCCAGCAGCTTACTGATGGGCAATCAGCCCCAGCATTTT. It specifies CASSLLMGNQPQHF.

The gene calls are TRBV7-8 and TRBJ1-2; 7 bases fit TRBD1. V gave up 5 bases and J gave up 6 bases; unmatched junction bases: 9. The germline V gene encodes CDR1 SGHVS and CDR2 FQNEAQ. There are 14 residues in the CDR3. This CDR3 is CASSLRGDRHGYTF. DNA for the CDR3: TGTGCCAGCAGCCTAAGGGGGGACAGACATGGCTACACCTTC.

CDR3 sequence: CASSYVRGTNNEQFF. The CDR3 DNA reads TGTGCCAGCTCATATGTACGGGGAACTAACAATGAGCAGTTCTTC. The chain carries TRBV18 and TRBJ2-1; a possible D gene is TRBD2 (5 bases). Trimming shortened V by 5 bases and J by 5 bases, and 16 bases separated the two germline ends. This CDR3 region has 15 residues. Per germline, CDR1 KGHSH and CDR2 LQKENI. The full variable domain, with the rest looked up from reference TRBV18 and TRBJ2-1, is NAGVMQNPRHLVRRRGQEARLRCSPMKGHSHVYWYRQLPEEGLKFMVYLQKENIIDESGMPKERFSAEFPKEGPSILRIQQVVRGDSAAYFCASSYVRGTNNEQFFGPGTRLTVL.

The chain carries TRBV7-2 and TRBJ2-3, with 10 bases matching TRBD1. The germline V gene encodes CDR1 SGHTA and CDR2 FQGNSA. The V gene end was trimmed by 5 bases and the J gene end by 3 bases; junction bases not matched to a gene: 5. This CDR3 contains 15 residues. The CDR3 DNA sequence: TGTGCCAGCAGCCGACAGGGGGCGATGACAGATACGCAGTATTTT. Translation gives CASSRQGAMTDTQYF.

The count of this clone is one. The V call is TRBV19, the J call TRBJ1-2; D gene unclear. With 1 base removed from V and 4 bases from J, the gap between germline ends came to 7 bases. Germline V gives CDR1 LNHDA, CDR2 SQIVND (reference sequence). The CDR3 totals 13 residues. The CDR3 DNA is TGTGCCAGTAGTATAGCGGAGACCTATGGCTACACCTTC. This translates into CASSIAETYGYTF. Looking up the rest from reference TRBV19 and TRBJ1-2 gives the full variable domain: DGGITQSPKYLFRKEGQNVTLSCEQNLNHDAMYWYRQDPGQGLRLIYYSQIVNDFQKGDIAEGYSVSREKKESFPLTVTSAQKNPTAFYLCASSIAETYGYTFGSGTRLTVV.

The CDR3 DNA reads as TGTGCCAGCAGCTTAGGAGGATCAGGGGGCAGGCGAAACACCATATATTTT. This sequence encodes CASSLGGSGGRRNTIYF. The chain recombines TRBV7-2 with TRBJ1-3, with TRBD1 matching over 8 bases. This CDR3 is 17 amino acids long. Germline V lookup: CDR1 SGHTA, CDR2 FQGNSA. Trimming took 1 base from V and 5 from J; bases not matched to a gene: 10.

The V and J genes are TRBV4-2 and TRBJ2-2; D ambiguous. CDR3 length equals 15 residues. V was cut by 0 bases and J by 2 bases, with 7 bases left in between. The germline V gene encodes CDR1 LGHNA and CDR2 YNFKEQ. CDR3 coding DNA: TGTGCCAGCAGCCAAGAGAGATCCAACACCGGGGAGCTGTTTTTT. Protein product: CASSQERSNTGELFF.

The J gene is TRBJ1-1, the V gene TRBV28; D gene ambiguous. The CDR3 is 14 residues long. Per the germline V gene, CDR1 is MDHEN and CDR2 is SYDVKM. The V gene lost 2 bases and the J gene lost 1 base, with 8 bases spanning the gap. In nucleotides, the CDR3 is TGTGCCAGCAGTTTAATGGTCGGGAACACTGAAGCTTTCTTT. Protein product: CASSLMVGNTEAFF.

The rearrangement joins TRBV6-5 to TRBJ2-7; D uncertain. This CDR3 contains 12 residues. The V gene's germline CDR1 is MNHEY and CDR2 SVGAGI. The CDR3 DNA follows: TGTGCTGCTCGGAGTCGTAACTACGAGCAGTACTTC. Amino acid sequence: CAARSRNYEQYF.

The rearrangement joins TRBV28 to TRBJ2-7; maybe TRBD1 (5 bases). Trimming took off 2 bases at V and 6 bases at J, with 11 bases between the two ends. Germline values: CDR1 MDHEN, CDR2 SYDVKM. CDR3 length equals 13 residues. This chain's CDR3 is CASSLGQGAEQYF. The CDR3 DNA follows: TGTGCCAGCAGTTTAGGGCAGGGCGCCGAGCAGTACTTC.

The rearrangement joins TRBV9 to TRBJ2-7; D not resolved. Germline-derived CDR1 and CDR2 are SGDLS and YYNGEE. There are 17 residues in the CDR3. V dropped 3 bases and J dropped 0 bases, with 19 bases sitting between them. The DNA for the CDR3 is TGTGCCAGCAGCGCCGACGGAGCGAGAACCACCTCCTACGAGCAGTACTTC. Protein product: CASSADGARTTSYEQYF.

This clone was seen more than once but under ten times. V gene TRBV19 combines with J gene TRBJ2-2; maybe TRBD2 (5 bases). Trimming cost V 0 bases and J 5 bases, with 10 bases left between them. The CDR3 covers 15 residues. Germline V gene data show CDR1 as LNHDA and CDR2 as SQIVND (reference sequence). CDR3 sequence: CASSIEEVGTGELFF. CDR3 nucleotide sequence: TGTGCCAGTAGTATAGAGGAGGTGGGGACCGGGGAGCTGTTTTTT.

This chain connects TRBV9 to TRBJ1-2; 9 nucleotides line up with TRBD1. Germline values: CDR1 SGDLS, CDR2 YYNGEE. CDR3 length: 15 amino acids. Germline trimming cut 5 bases from V and 5 bases from J; bases unmatched to any gene: 10. The CDR3, as DNA: TGTGCCAGCAGGGAACTGGACAGGGGCGAGTATGGCTACACCTTC. Translating gives CASRELDRGEYGYTF.

The chain has TRBV6-5 and TRBJ1-1; a possible D gene is TRBD1 (5 bases). The CDR3 covers 11 residues. The V gene lost 7 bases and the J gene lost 7 bases, with 10 bases spanning the gap. From germline, CDR1 is MNHEY and CDR2 SVGAGI. The CDR3 spells CASKKGIEAFF. The CDR3 nucleotides are TGTGCCAGCAAGAAGGGGATTGAAGCTTTCTTT.

This clone was counted only a few times. The chain links TRBV29-1 to TRBJ2-1; 13 nucleotides match TRBD2. Germline values: CDR1 SQVTM, CDR2 ANQGSEA. The J segment lost 4 bases and the V segment lost 4 bases, leaving 4 bases of the junction unmatched. The CDR3 length is 15 residues. CDR3 region: CSVGTSGRIYNEQFF. Written as DNA, the CDR3 is TGCAGCGTTGGGACTAGCGGGAGAATTTACAATGAGCAGTTCTTC.

The V call is TRBV11-2, the J call TRBJ2-5; 11 nucleotides align to TRBD1. Germline V lookup: CDR1 SGHAT, CDR2 FQNNGV. The CDR3 is made up of 15 amino acids. Losses at the gene ends were 7 bases for V and 5 bases for J; bases not matched to a gene: 9. The CDR3 DNA sequence: TGTGCCAGCACCTTCGGGGACAGGGGGTGGGAGACCCAGTACTTC. Its protein product is CASTFGDRGWETQYF.

V usage is TRBV28 and J usage is TRBJ1-1, with D unclear. CDR3 length: 14 residues. CDR1 and CDR2 (germline): MDHEN, SYDVKM. V was trimmed by 3 bases and J by 0 bases, leaving 8 bases between them. The CDR3 DNA reads as TGTGCCAGCAGTTTGGGCCAGGTGAACACTGAAGCTTTCTTT. Encoded protein: CASSLGQVNTEAFF. Using reference TRBV28 and TRBJ1-1 for the parts outside the CDR3, the full variable domain is DVKVTQSSRYLVKRTGEKVFLECVQDMDHENMFWYRQDPGLGLRLIYFSYDVKMKEKGDIPEGYSVSREKKERFSLILESASTNQTSMYLCASSLGQVNTEAFFGQGTRLTVV.

This clone has ten or more counts. The chain has TRBV5-1 and TRBJ2-1; 7 bases match TRBD2. The CDR3 has 13 residues. V was pared by 4 bases and J by 4 bases, with 2 bases of the junction left unmatched. Germline lookup yields CDR1 SGHRS and CDR2 YFSETQ. The CDR3 DNA reads TGCGCCAGCAGCCGGGGGGTGTACAATGAGCAGTTCTTC. It specifies CASSRGVYNEQFF.

The rearrangement uses TRBV7-2 and TRBJ1-5, with 7 bases aligning to TRBD1. From germline, CDR1 is SGHTA and CDR2 FQGNSA. Trimming at V came to 1 base and at J to 6 bases, leaving 6 bases not matched to a gene. This CDR3 spans 15 amino acids. The CDR3 nucleotides are TGTGCCAGCAGCTTAGGGGACAGAAAAGGTCAGCCCCAGCATTTT. Translated, it gives CASSLGDRKGQPQHF.